The 30 T cell receptor beta chains in this list originate from one sample, sequenced in a study of blood T cell repertoires in COVID-19. Assay used: immunoSEQ multiplex PCR; TCRdb lists only in-frame clones, some missing. The sample holds a few hundred thousand clones; around 90% are singletons and the top ten take around 3%. Sequencing used peripheral blood. These receptors originate from a woman younger than 45 with COVID-19, enrolled during active disease.

The chain employs TRBV30 and TRBJ2-7, with a weak D call TRBD1 (5 bases). In germline, CDR1 is GTSNPN, CDR2 SVGIG (reference sequence). The CDR3 runs 16 residues. V shed 0 bases and J shed 0 bases, with 15 bases lying between them. CDR3 protein: CAWSVLIGRASYEQYF. The CDR3 DNA reads TGTGCCTGGAGTGTACTCATAGGCAGGGCCTCCTACGAGCAGTACTTC.

The genes are TRBV5-1 and TRBJ1-4, with TRBD1 identical over 8 bases. V shed 3 bases and J 3 bases; nucleotides not matched to a gene: 4. Germline CDR1 and CDR2: SGHRS and YFSETQ. The CDR3 covers 15 residues. Here the CDR3 reads CASSWTGSANEKLFF. The CDR3 DNA reads TGCGCCAGCAGCTGGACAGGGTCTGCTAATGAAAAACTGTTTTTT. Full variable domain (missing parts from reference TRBV5-1 and TRBJ1-4): KAGVTQTPRYLIKTRGQQVTLSCSPISGHRSVSWYQQTPGQGLQFLFEYFSETQRNKGNFPGRFSGRQFSNSRSEMNVSTLELGDSALYLCASSWTGSANEKLFFGSGTQLSVL.

J is TRBJ2-5 and V is TRBV7-2; D perhaps matches TRBD1 (6 bases). V gave up 3 bases and J gave up 5 bases, with 13 bases separating them. CDR1 is SGHTA and CDR2 is FQGNSA in the germline V gene. This CDR3 has 14 amino acids. As DNA, the CDR3 is TGTGCCAGCAGCTTGGGGCGAACAGGGGAGACCCAGTACTTC. Translating it yields CASSLGRTGETQYF. Combining the CDR3 with reference TRBV7-2 and TRBJ2-5 gives the whole variable domain GAGVSQSPSNKVTEKGKDVELRCDPISGHTALYWYRQSLGQGLEFLIYFQGNSAPDKSGLPSDRFSAERTGGSVSTLTIQRTQQEDSAVYLCASSLGRTGETQYFGPGTRLLVL.

This clone was seen once. CDR3 sequence: CASRVGGLTDTQYF. CDR3 bases: TGTGCCAGCAGAGTTGGGGGCCTCACAGATACGCAGTATTTT. The V and J genes are TRBV6-5 and TRBJ2-3, with D tentatively TRBD1 (6 bases). CDR1 and CDR2 (germline): MNHEY, SVGAGI. Trimming removed 6 bases from V and 2 bases from J, with 12 bases in between. The CDR3 has 14 residues.

The J gene is TRBJ1-1, the V gene TRBV7-9, with TRBD1 matching 8 bases. CDR3 size: 15 residues. Germline values: CDR1 SEHNR, CDR2 FQNEAQ (reference sequence). Trimming cost V 1 base and J 1 base; bases outside gene matches: 2. DNA for the CDR3: TGTGCCAGCAGCTTAGAAGGGACAGGGAACACTGAAGCTTTCTTT. This encodes CASSLEGTGNTEAFF. The full variable domain, in which reference TRBV7-9 and TRBJ1-1 provide the parts outside the CDR3, is DTGVSQNPRHKITKRGQNVTFRCDPISEHNRLYWYRQTLGQGPEFLTYFQNEAQLEKSRLLSDRFSAERPKGSFSTLEIQRTEQGDSAMYLCASSLEGTGNTEAFFGQGTRLTVV.

The V gene is TRBV29-1, the J gene TRBJ1-2; 10 bases fit TRBD1. Germline CDR1 reads SQVTM; CDR2 reads ANQGSEA. The trim removed 6 bases at V and 5 bases at J, leaving 9 bases unmatched. CDR3 size: 14 residues. The CDR3: CSVGDRGGSYGYTF. The CDR3 DNA reads as TGCAGCGTAGGGGACAGGGGCGGATCGTATGGCTACACCTTC. Looking up the rest from reference TRBV29-1 and TRBJ1-2 gives the full variable domain: SAVISQKPSRDICQRGTSLTIQCQVDSQVTMMFWYRQQPGQSLTLIATANQGSEATYESGFVIDKFPISRPNLTFSTLTVSNMSPEDSSIYLCSVGDRGGSYGYTFGSGTRLTVV.

The rearrangement uses TRBV5-1 and TRBJ1-1; possibly TRBD1 for D (5 bases). CDR1 SGHRS and CDR2 YFSETQ come from the germline V gene. V gave up 1 base and J gave up 4 bases, with 8 bases separating them. There are 13 residues in the CDR3. CDR3 sequence reads: CASSLPGVTEAFF. As DNA, the CDR3 is TGCGCCAGCAGCTTGCCGGGGGTCACTGAAGCTTTCTTT.

This rearrangement joins TRBV3-1 (or the pseudogene TRBV3-2) to TRBJ1-2, with D unresolved. The ends were cut back, 1 base at V and 4 bases at J, with 10 bases in the middle. CDR3 length: 14 residues. CDR1 is LGHDT, CDR2 YNNKEL, per germline (reference sequence). Here the CDR3 reads CASSQAVGAYGYTF. The CDR3 region has the DNA TGTGCCAGCAGCCAAGCGGTGGGAGCCTATGGCTACACCTTC.

This clone was seen a handful of times. The V call is TRBV24-1, the J call TRBJ1-5, with a weak D call TRBD1 (6 bases). The CDR3 has 14 residues. Germline-derived CDR1 and CDR2 are KGHDR and SFDVKD. Trimming stripped 10 bases from V and 0 bases from J, with 12 bases between. The CDR3 sequence is CATSNRDSNQPQHF. The CDR3 DNA is TGTGCCACATCAAACAGGGATAGCAATCAGCCCCAGCATTTT.

The V gene is TRBV19, the J gene TRBJ1-2; 11 bases map to TRBD1. This CDR3 spans 16 amino acids. V lost 4 bases and J lost 7; bases outside the gene matches: 11. CDR1 LNHDA and CDR2 SQIVND come from the germline V gene (reference sequence). The CDR3 spells CASSTLTGTGGGGYTF. CDR3 bases: TGTGCCAGTAGTACGCTTACCGGGACAGGGGGTGGTGGCTACACCTTC.

This clone was observed a few times. The chain carries TRBV28 and TRBJ2-7; a possible D gene is TRBD2 (6 bases). CDR1 is MDHEN and CDR2 is SYDVKM in the germline V gene. This CDR3 contains 18 residues. V was pared by 4 bases and J by 7 bases, with 29 bases between. The CDR3 reads CASSSMVLGTRGAHEQYF. The CDR3 DNA sequence: TGTGCCAGCAGTTCAATGGTCCTCGGGACTCGCGGGGCGCATGAGCAGTACTTC.

This clone occurred once. The chain has TRBV2 and TRBJ2-1, with D perhaps matching TRBD2 (7 bases). Between the trimmed V and J ends, which lost 6 bases and 6 bases, there was a span of 18 bases. Germline CDR1 is SNHLY and CDR2 is FYNNEI. CDR3 length: 15 amino acids. The DNA for the CDR3 is TGTGCCAGCAGGGGGGGGCCTACCAGGTCCAATGAGCAGTTCTTC. This translates into CASRGGPTRSNEQFF.

The chain is built from TRBV28 and TRBJ1-5; 8 bases fit TRBD1. The germline CDR1 and CDR2 sequences are MDHEN and SYDVKM. CDR3 length: 16 amino acids. The J segment lost 1 base and the V segment lost 6 bases, leaving 8 bases of the junction unmatched. The CDR3 coding sequence is TGTGCCAGCAGCAAAGGTAGGACAGGGAGCAATCAGCCCCAGCATTTT. Protein: CASSKGRTGSNQPQHF.

CDR3 sequence (DNA): TGTGCCAGCTCACCTTATCTAGGGGTTGAAGGTGAAAAACTGTTTTTT. It translates to CASSPYLGVEGEKLFF. The chain uses TRBV18 and TRBJ1-4; D is perhaps TRBD1 (5 bases). CDR3 length: 16 amino acids. Trimming stripped 3 bases from V and 7 bases from J, with 18 bases between. Germline V lookup: CDR1 KGHSH, CDR2 LQKENI.

CDR3 coding DNA: TGTGCCAGCAGCCAAGATCCTCAGGGGGCACGGGTTAATACGCAGTATTTT. As protein: CASSQDPQGARVNTQYF. V gene TRBV4-2 combines with J gene TRBJ2-3, with 8 bases identical to TRBD1. Looked up from germline, CDR1 is LGHNA and CDR2 is YNFKEQ. This CDR3 is built from 17 residues. Losses at the gene ends were 0 bases for V and 7 bases for J; bases not matched to a gene: 12.

This chain connects TRBV24-1 to TRBJ2-3, with TRBD2 matching 9 bases. This CDR3 comprises 16 residues. Germline-derived CDR1 and CDR2 are KGHDR and SFDVKD. V trimming: 4 bases; J trimming: 6 bases; junction bases outside the gene matches: 10. CDR3 nucleotide sequence: TGTGCCACCAGTGACTTTTTAGCGGGGGCACGGGATACGCAGTATTTT. Amino acids: CATSDFLAGARDTQYF.

V and J are TRBV4-2 and TRBJ1-5, with a tentative D call TRBD1 (6 bases). The CDR3 is 17 amino acids. Trimming took 0 bases from V and 3 from J, leaving 15 bases between them. CDR1 is LGHNA, CDR2 YNFKEQ, per germline. CDR3 residues: CASSQDQGWGPNQPQHF. The CDR3 DNA reads as TGTGCCAGCAGCCAAGATCAGGGGTGGGGGCCCAATCAGCCCCAGCATTTT.

This chain links TRBV24-1 with TRBJ1-1, with D maybe TRBD1 (6 bases). CDR3 length: 13 residues. Germline V gene data show CDR1 as KGHDR and CDR2 as SFDVKD. The V gene lost 7 bases and the J gene lost 1 base, with 9 bases spanning the gap. CDR3 nucleotide sequence: TGTGCCACCAGACGGACAGAGAACACTGAAGCTTTCTTT. Amino acid sequence: CATRRTENTEAFF.

V usage is TRBV4-1 and J usage is TRBJ1-5; D is possibly TRBD1 (5 bases). The CDR3 is made up of 16 amino acids. Germline values: CDR1 MGHRA, CDR2 YSYEKL. V was pared by 1 base and J by 2 bases, with 12 bases between. CDR3 nucleotides: TGCGCCAGCAGCCAAGTCGGGAGGGGCCGCAATCAGCCCCAGCATTTT. It yields the protein CASSQVGRGRNQPQHF.

This chain joins TRBV6-2 or TRBV6-3 and TRBJ2-3; 9 bases match TRBD2. This CDR3 region has 18 residues. CDR1 MNHEY and CDR2 SVGEGT come from the germline V gene. The V gene end was trimmed by 1 base and the J gene end by 6 bases; junction bases not matched to a gene: 14. The CDR3 reads CASSYLAGEGRSWDTQYF. In nucleotides, the CDR3 is TGTGCCAGCAGTTACTTAGCGGGAGAGGGACGAAGCTGGGATACGCAGTATTTT.

The V call is TRBV14, the J call TRBJ2-1, with D possibly being TRBD2 (6 bases). The CDR3 totals 13 residues. The V end lost 1 base, the J end lost 11 bases, and 12 bases lay between the germline ends. CDR1 is SGHDN and CDR2 is FVKESK in the germline V gene. The CDR3 protein is CASSQVQLAKQFF. Written as DNA, the CDR3 is TGTGCCAGCAGCCAAGTCCAACTAGCAAAGCAGTTCTTC.

The chain combines TRBV19 with TRBJ2-7; 11 bases are shared with TRBD1. CDR3 length: 15 residues. V was clipped by 0 bases and J by 3 bases; unmatched bases: 1. Looked up from germline, CDR1 is LNHDA and CDR2 is SQIVND (reference sequence). The CDR3 loop is CASSIDGTGGYEQYV. CDR3 coding DNA: TGTGCCAGTAGTATAGACGGGACAGGGGGCTACGAGCAGTACGTC.

The rearrangement links TRBV27 to TRBJ2-3; 9 nucleotides align to TRBD2. V gave up 1 base and J gave up 3 bases; unmatched junction bases: 8. The CDR3 is made up of 17 amino acids. CDR1 is MNHEY and CDR2 is SMNVEV in the germline V gene (reference sequence). The CDR3 coding sequence is TGTGCCAGCAGTTTATGGGTAGCGGGAGCGGTAACAGATACGCAGTATTTT. Its translation is CASSLWVAGAVTDTQYF.

The chain combines TRBV21-1 with TRBJ1-3; TRBD1 is the table's D call and was not checked against the DNA. TRBV21-1 is shown as a pseudogene. The CDR3 covers 20 residues. DNA of the CDR3: TGTGCCAGCAGCAAGAGTGAGGGAGGACAGGGTCTCTCCTCTGGAAACACCATATATTTT. Translation gives CASSKSEGGQGLSSGNTIYF.

The chain links TRBV3-1 (or the pseudogene TRBV3-2) to TRBJ2-2, with 7 bases that match TRBD1. In germline, CDR1 is LGHDT, CDR2 YNNKEL (reference sequence). The CDR3 loop spans 14 amino acids. The ends lost 8 bases at V and 1 base at J; junction bases unmatched: 4. The chain's CDR3 is CASGQEMNTGELFF. CDR3 coding DNA: TGTGCCAGCGGACAGGAGATGAACACCGGGGAGCTGTTTTTT.

This clone is a singleton in its sample. The chain couples TRBV10-1 to TRBJ2-3; the D gene is possibly TRBD2 (7 bases). The CDR3 totals 14 residues. CDR1 and CDR2 from the germline V gene are WNHNN and SYGVQD (reference sequence). Trimming pared 0 bases from V and 6 bases from J, leaving 10 bases between. Written as DNA, the CDR3 is TGCGCCAGCAGTGAGTCCGGGGGGCGGGATACGCAGTATTTT. Protein product: CASSESGGRDTQYF.

This clone was counted a single time. The chain employs TRBV5-4 and TRBJ2-1, with 8 bases that match TRBD2. J lost 7 bases, V lost 4 bases, and 10 bases had no gene match. Looked up from germline, CDR1 is SGHNT and CDR2 is YYREEE (reference sequence). The CDR3 length is 15 residues. The CDR3 region is CASSGLAGGRNEQFF. CDR3 in DNA: TGTGCCAGCAGCGGTCTGGCGGGAGGTAGGAATGAGCAGTTCTTC.

V usage is TRBV20-1 and J usage is TRBJ1-2; D perhaps matches TRBD1 (6 bases). In germline, CDR1 is DFQATT, CDR2 SNEGSKA (reference sequence). V was pared by 0 bases and J by 10 bases, with 9 bases between. This CDR3 has 11 amino acids. Here the CDR3 DNA reads TGCAGTGCTAGAGACCCAGGGGCCTACACCTTC. It is translated as CSARDPGAYTF.

In its sample, this clone was seen once. V is TRBV5-5 and J is TRBJ2-1; 8 positions agree with TRBD2. V was pared by 4 bases and J by 8 bases, with 11 bases of the junction left unmatched. This CDR3 spans 15 amino acids. From germline, CDR1 is SGHKS and CDR2 YYEKEE (reference sequence). The CDR3 sequence: CASSGGLSGVYEQFF. The CDR3 coding sequence is TGTGCCAGCAGCGGGGGGCTTAGCGGGGTTTATGAGCAGTTCTTC.

The CDR3 region is CASSLLSSGNTIYF. Written as DNA, the CDR3 is TGTGCCAGCAGCCTCCTATCCTCTGGAAACACCATATATTTT. The chain is built from TRBV3-1 (or the pseudogene TRBV3-2) and TRBJ1-3; D remains ambiguous. This CDR3 is built from 14 residues. V was clipped by 4 bases and J by 0 bases, with 7 bases between them. Germline loops: CDR1 LGHDT, CDR2 YNNKEL (reference sequence).